This is a list of T cell receptor beta chains from one sample in a study of PD-L1 blockade in urothelial cancer. Assay: immunoSEQ multiplex PCR; the TCRdb copy retains only in-frame clones and omits some. The repertoire holds 38,000 or so clones, about 83% seen once, with about 17% in the top ten. Sequencing was performed on PBMCs, taken around atezolizumab (anti-PD-L1) treatment. These receptors came from a man between 60 and 70 years old with urothelial cancer. The CDR3 runs from the conserved cysteine through the conserved F or W. The D gene is left open where the match is weak. Expanded clones get a size class; other rows say once, few or many, or leave the size out.

16,.,.,TRBV6-4,TRBJ1-2,CASRPNGGASNYGYTF,TGTGCCAGCAGGCCCAACGGGGGGGCGAGTAACTATGGCTACACCTTC
12,TRBD1,few,TRBV6-5,TRBJ1-2,CASRRTGDGYTF,TGTGCCAGCAGGAGGACAGGGGACGGCTACACCTTC
13,.,.,TRBV7-2,TRBJ1-4,CASSPAFGEKLFF,TGTGCCAGCAGCCCAGCCTTCGGGGAAAAACTGTTTTTT
17,TRBD1,.,TRBV27,TRBJ2-5,CASRPNTGTAIQETQYF,TGTGCCAGCAGACCAAATACCGGGACAGCTATCCAAGAGACCCAGTACTTC
15,.,few,TRBV4-2,TRBJ1-1,CASSQERGLGTEAFF,TGTGCCAGCAGCCAAGAGCGGGGGTTGGGCACTGAAGCTTTCTTT
13,.,few,TRBV4-2,TRBJ1-1,CASSQEGGEAAFF,TGTGCCAGCAGCCAAGAAGGCGGGGAAGCAGCTTTCTTT
15,TRBD2,.,TRBV7-2,TRBJ2-7,CASSLDRGLAAEQYF,TGTGCCAGCAGCTTAGATCGAGGACTAGCGGCGGAGCAGTACTTC
17,TRBD1,.,TRBV30,TRBJ2-7,CAWSPYRGREISYEQYF,TGTGCCTGGAGTCCGTACAGGGGGCGCGAAATTTCCTACGAGCAGTACTTC
15,.,.,TRBV28,TRBJ1-1,CASIWGVGREGEAFF,TGTGCCAGCATTTGGGGAGTCGGGAGGGAGGGTGAAGCTTTCTTT
16,.,few,TRBV19,TRBJ1-3,CASSMGTPSSGNTIYF,TGTGCCAGTAGTATGGGGACTCCCAGCTCTGGAAACACCATATATTTT
16,TRBD1,.,TRBV28,TRBJ2-7,CASSSPTGTGSNEQYF,TGTGCCAGCAGTTCCCCTACCGGGACAGGGTCCAACGAGCAGTACTTC
15,.,.,TRBV6-5,TRBJ1-1,CASMTGRRPNTEAFF,TGTGCCAGCATGACCGGGAGACGGCCGAACACTGAAGCTTTCTTT
13,TRBD1,once,TRBV9,TRBJ2-1,CASSVVEVGQGFF,TGTGCCAGCAGCGTAGTGGAGGTTGGACAGGGGTTCTTC
16,.,once,TRBV5-5,TRBJ2-2,CASSHRDTVGTGELFF,TGTGCCAGCAGCCACCGGGACACGGTGGGCACCGGGGAGCTGTTTTTT
14,TRBD1,.,TRBV28,TRBJ1-2,CASSLSRTGVGYTF,TGTGCCAGCAGTTTATCCAGGACAGGGGTGGGCTACACCTTC
13,TRBD1,.,TRBV5-6,TRBJ1-2,CASSLLTGGFYTF,TGTGCCAGCAGCTTGCTTACAGGGGGGTTCTACACCTTC
15,.,once,TRBV7-2,TRBJ1-2,CASSLSKGANYGYTF,TGTGCCAGCAGCTTATCAAAAGGGGCCAACTATGGCTACACCTTC
15,TRBD2,.,TRBV27,TRBJ2-3,CASSLWTSGTDTQYF,TGTGCCAGCAGTTTATGGACTAGCGGCACAGATACGCAGTATTTT
12,.,once,TRBV5-6,TRBJ2-1,CASSLGQGAVIF,TGTGCCAGCAGCTTGGGGCAAGGAGCGGTGATCTTC
15,TRBD2,.,TRBV7-9,TRBJ2-7,CASRQNAGGIYEQYF,TGTGCCAGCAGACAAAACGCGGGGGGGATATACGAGCAGTACTTC
15,.,.,TRBV9,TRBJ1-2,CASSAPGGQGYGYTF,TGTGCCAGCAGCGCACCCGGAGGGCAGGGCTATGGCTACACCTTC
13,TRBD2,.,TRBV7-8,TRBJ2-1,CASSLYPGTSEFF,TGTGCCAGCAGCTTGTACCCCGGGACTAGCGAGTTCTTC
16,.,.,TRBV27,TRBJ2-1,CASSPTGGGGYNEQFF,TGTGCCAGCAGTCCGACGGGGGGAGGGGGGTACAATGAGCAGTTCTTC
17,.,once,TRBV11-2,TRBJ2-7,CASSLDGLGVNPYEQYF,TGTGCCAGCAGCTTAGACGGGTTAGGGGTGAATCCCTACGAGCAGTACTTC
15,TRBD2,.,TRBV30,TRBJ2-7,CAWKTSGGPTYEQYF,TGTGCCTGGAAGACTAGCGGGGGTCCTACCTACGAGCAGTACTTC
14,.,.,TRBV5-8,TRBJ2-7,CASSLFGRGYEQYF,TGTGCCAGCAGCTTGTTTGGCAGGGGCTACGAGCAGTACTTC
14,.,once,TRBV5-8,TRBJ1-1,CASRSRGMNTEAFF,TGTGCCAGCAGGAGTCGGGGGATGAACACTGAAGCTTTCTTT
15,.,.,TRBV7-8,TRBJ2-7,CASSLKRQAPLEQYF,TGTGCCAGCAGCTTAAAAAGGCAGGCCCCCCTCGAGCAGTACTTC
15,TRBD1,.,TRBV4-3,TRBJ2-3,CASSLQGARTDTQYF,TGCGCCAGCAGCCTACAGGGGGCGCGCACAGATACGCAGTATTTT
14,TRBD1,.,TRBV19,TRBJ2-3,CASRDRGHADTQYF,TGTGCCAGTAGGGACAGGGGCCATGCAGATACGCAGTATTTT
16,.,.,TRBV4-3,TRBJ2-7,CASSQAFRQSSYEQYF,TGCGCCAGCAGCCAAGCCTTCCGACAGAGCTCCTACGAGCAGTACTTC
14,TRBD2,.,TRBV5-1,TRBJ2-1,CASTSAGGIVEQFF,TGCGCCAGCACCTCAGCGGGAGGTATAGTTGAGCAGTTCTTC
17,TRBD2,.,TRBV5-6,TRBJ2-3,CASSWGGLAGGADTQYF,TGTGCCAGCAGCTGGGGCGGACTAGCGGGAGGTGCAGATACGCAGTATTTT
15,.,.,TRBV2,TRBJ1-4,CASSVGGIGNEKLFF,TGTGCCAGCAGTGTGGGGGGGATTGGTAATGAAAAACTGTTTTTT
13,TRBD2,.,TRBV6-5,TRBJ2-1,CASRTSEYNEQFF,TGTGCCAGCAGAACTAGCGAGTACAATGAGCAGTTCTTC
16,.,.,TRBV13,TRBJ2-1,CASSLGGPSPYNEQFF,TGTGCCAGCAGCTTAGGGGGGCCCTCTCCCTACAATGAGCAGTTCTTC
15,.,few,TRBV10-3,TRBJ1-5,CAISDPGHSNQPQHF,TGTGCCATCAGTGACCCGGGACACTCCAATCAGCCCCAGCATTTT
12,.,few,TRBV5-6,TRBJ1-5,CASSFSDQPQHF,TGTGCCAGCAGCTTCTCAGATCAGCCCCAGCATTTT
14,TRBD1,.,TRBV7-2,TRBJ1-3,CASSPGGQIDTIYF,TGTGCCAGCAGCCCAGGGGGACAGATTGACACCATATATTTT
16,TRBD1,.,TRBV7-2,TRBJ2-7,CASSLAGTGVPYEQYF,TGTGCCAGCAGCTTGGCCGGGACAGGCGTCCCCTACGAGCAGTACTTC
14,TRBD1,.,TRBV5-1,TRBJ1-1,CASSLETGETEAFF,TGCGCCAGCAGCTTGGAGACAGGGGAAACTGAAGCTTTCTTT